The 11 T cell receptor beta chains given below trace back to one sample, sequenced in a study of T cells in Graves' hyperthyroidism and ophthalmopathy. RNA transcripts were the template for amplifying TCR beta CDR3 regions. First-round RT-PCR with HTBI primers amplified the TCR CDR3 region. In TCRdb, the multiplex PCR reads were re-called with MiXCR into one record per CDR3 protein. The top ten clones hold less than 35% of a sample with about 400,000 distinct CDR3 sequences, about 15% of them seen once. The specimen sequenced was blood. The receptors here all came from a woman in her twenties or thirties with Graves' hyperthyroidism.

The V call is TRBV9, the J call TRBJ2-1; D is tentatively TRBD1 or TRBD2 (5 bases each). Per the germline V gene, CDR1 is SGDLS and CDR2 is YYNGEE. Deletions cut 4 bases from V and 9 bases from J, with 20 bases between. The CDR3 has 15 residues. Here the CDR3 reads CASSPRDPRSGEQFF. The CDR3 DNA reads TGTGCCAGCAGCCCTCGGGACCCCCGGTCGGGTGAGCAGTTCTTC.

The chain combines TRBV20-1 with TRBJ1-6; no definite D call. V was trimmed by 1 base and J by 0 bases, leaving 13 bases between them. CDR1 is DFQATT and CDR2 is SNEGSKA in the germline V gene (reference sequence). The CDR3 extends over 17 amino acids. CDR3 sequence (DNA): TGCAGTGCTAGAGGGCATACTAAGAGCTCCTATAATTCACCCCTCCACTTT. This encodes CSARGHTKSSYNSPLHF.

This clonotype was counted only a few times. The V gene is TRBV2, the J gene TRBJ1-4; weak D call: TRBD1 (5 bases). CDR3 length: 14 residues. Trimming removed 0 bases from V and 8 bases from J, with 10 bases in between. Germline V CDR1 and CDR2: SNHLY, FYNNEI. CDR3 bases: TGTGCCAGCAGTGAAGCGCTTCGGGGGGAAAAACTGTTTTTT. It encodes CASSEALRGEKLFF.

The table lists this clonotype with many counts. This chain joins TRBV7-2 and TRBJ2-3; D is perhaps TRBD1 (5 bases). The V and J ends lost 6 bases and 2 bases respectively, with 12 bases between them. The CDR3 spans 14 residues. CDR1 is SGHTA and CDR2 is FQGNSA in the germline V gene. The CDR3 nucleotides read TGTGCCAGCAGGCTAACCAGGGACACAGATACGCAGTATTTT. Translating gives CASRLTRDTDTQYF. The variable domain in full, with the rest retrieved from reference TRBV7-2 and TRBJ2-3, is GAGVSQSPSNKVTEKGKDVELRCDPISGHTALYWYRQSLGQGLEFLIYFQGNSAPDKSGLPSDRFSAERTGGSVSTLTIQRTQQEDSAVYLCASRLTRDTDTQYFGPGTRLTVL.

The sample holds many counts of this clonotype. The chain recombines TRBV6-6 with TRBJ2-3, with no clear D. The CDR3 totals 13 residues. Germline values: CDR1 MNHNY, CDR2 SVGAGI (reference sequence). With 0 bases removed from V and 8 bases from J, the gap between germline ends came to 9 bases. The CDR3 region is CASSYSQRSTQYF. CDR3 nucleotide sequence: TGTGCCAGCAGTTACTCACAGCGCTCTACGCAGTATTTT.

This clonotype was counted at least ten times. This rearrangement joins TRBV5-1 to TRBJ1-5, with 7 nucleotides matching TRBD1. The CDR3 has 14 amino acids. Germline V CDR1 and CDR2: SGHRS, YFSETQ. V trimming: 4 bases; J trimming: 3 bases; junction bases outside the gene matches: 4. CDR3 nucleotide sequence: TGCGCCAGCAGCCCCGGACAGGACAATCAGCCCCAGCATTTT. Its protein product is CASSPGQDNQPQHF.

A few counts support this clonotype. The chain combines TRBV5-1 with TRBJ1-6, with 7 bases aligning to TRBD1. CDR1 is SGHRS, CDR2 YFSETQ, per germline. This CDR3 has 16 amino acids. After removal of 4 bases from V and 9 bases from J, the junction contained 13 bases not matched to a gene. CDR3 residues: CASSPQTGLKPSPLHF. The CDR3 DNA reads as TGCGCCAGCAGCCCCCAGACAGGGTTAAAACCTTCACCCCTCCACTTT.

The genes are TRBV20-1 and TRBJ1-1, with D possibly being TRBD1 (5 bases). Trimming removed 5 bases from V and 4 bases from J, with 17 bases in between. The V gene's germline CDR1 is DFQATT and CDR2 SNEGSKA (reference sequence). The CDR3 spans 14 residues. The CDR3 loop reads CSAEGTLRSTEAFF. The CDR3 DNA reads as TGCAGTGCTGAGGGGACCTTGAGGAGCACTGAAGCTTTCTTT.

The V call is TRBV9, the J call TRBJ2-3; 8 nucleotides match TRBD2. V lost 4 bases, J lost 3 bases, and 10 bases stayed unmatched. The CDR3 is 16 residues long. Germline V gene sequence: CDR1 SGDLS, CDR2 YYNGEE. The CDR3: CASSHPGGGRTDTQYF. In nucleotides, the CDR3 is TGTGCCAGCAGCCATCCCGGGGGGGGTAGGACAGATACGCAGTATTTT.

This clonotype was picked up many times. The chain uses TRBV30 and TRBJ2-1; 15 bases fit TRBD2. V trimming: 8 bases; J trimming: 10 bases; junction bases outside the gene matches: 9. Germline assignment: CDR1 GTSNPN and CDR2 SVGIG (reference sequence). This CDR3 has 14 residues. CDR3 DNA: TGTGCCCGAGGAACCGGGACTAGCGGGAGGGAGCAGTTCTTC. This gives the protein CARGTGTSGREQFF.

As regards this clonotype: This likely comes from a read error, as the CDR3 has no conserved phenylalanine or tryptophan at its end. The gene calls are TRBV7-6 and TRBJ2-7; D unresolved. This CDR3 contains 13 residues. Germline CDR1 and CDR2: SGHVS and FNYEAQ. With 5 bases removed from V and 3 bases from J, the gap between germline ends came to 11 bases. The CDR3 DNA is TGTGCCAGCAGCCCGACACGGAACTACGAGCAGTACCTC. Amino acids: CASSPTRNYEQYL.